This T cell receptor (beta chain) was identified during a study of metastatic and nonmetastatic thyroid tumors. Across the whole study: A comparison of repertoires was made across blood and tumor or nodule tissue from malignant and benign thyroid patients.

Looked up from germline, CDR1 is ENHRY and CDR2 is SYGVKD. The CDR3 is 12 amino acids. The J segment lost 6 bases and the V segment lost 10 bases, leaving 6 bases of the junction unmatched. General study results and limits: Within blood and tumor, benign nodules reportedly had significantly lower TCR beta diversity than malignant thyroid tumors did.

Original processing methods: In papillary thyroid cancer, a distant-metastasis classifier was built using CDR3 differences across clinicopathological groups. Through MiXCR, TCRdb re-clonotyped the PCR reads. These V and J calls are TCRdb output, not the study's own analysis. The repertoire holds about 16,000 clones, with less than 25% as singletons. Patients had received no treatment of any kind before thyroid surgery. This clone was seen a handful of times. What it binds is unknown. Material for sequencing was adjacent normal tissue. This chain links TRBV10-3 with TRBJ2-1; 7 bases map to TRBD2. The sequence was collected from a female donor with papillary thyroid cancer or a benign thyroid nodule (not recorded which). Some clones in this sample may be carry-over from other donors' samples. As DNA, the CDR3 is TGTGCCAGCTCCGGGACTACCAATGAGCAGTTCTTC. As protein: CASSGTTNEQFF.